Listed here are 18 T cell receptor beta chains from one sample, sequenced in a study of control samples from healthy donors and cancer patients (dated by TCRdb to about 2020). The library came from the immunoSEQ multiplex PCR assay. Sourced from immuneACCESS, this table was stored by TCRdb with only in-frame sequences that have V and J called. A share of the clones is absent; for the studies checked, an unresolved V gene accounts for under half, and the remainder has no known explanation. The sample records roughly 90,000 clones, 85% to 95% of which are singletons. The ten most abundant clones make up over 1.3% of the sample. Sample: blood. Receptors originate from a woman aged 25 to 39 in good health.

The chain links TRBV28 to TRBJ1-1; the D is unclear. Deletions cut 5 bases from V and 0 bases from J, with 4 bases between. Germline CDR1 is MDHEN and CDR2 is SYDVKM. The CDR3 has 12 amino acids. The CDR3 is CASSILNTEAFF. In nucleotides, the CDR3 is TGTGCCAGCAGTATATTGAACACTGAAGCTTTCTTT.

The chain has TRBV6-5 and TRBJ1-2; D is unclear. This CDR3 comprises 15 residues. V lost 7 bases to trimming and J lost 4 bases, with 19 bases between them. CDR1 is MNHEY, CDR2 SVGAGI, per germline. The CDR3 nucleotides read TGTGCCAGCAACCTCATCGGACGGGATTTCTATGGCTACACCTTC. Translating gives CASNLIGRDFYGYTF.

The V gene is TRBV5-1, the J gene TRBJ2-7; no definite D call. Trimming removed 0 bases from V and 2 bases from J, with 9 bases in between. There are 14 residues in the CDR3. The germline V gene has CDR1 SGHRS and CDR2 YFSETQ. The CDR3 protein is CASSLAVGTYEQYF. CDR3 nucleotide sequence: TGCGCCAGCAGCTTGGCCGTGGGGACCTACGAGCAGTACTTC.

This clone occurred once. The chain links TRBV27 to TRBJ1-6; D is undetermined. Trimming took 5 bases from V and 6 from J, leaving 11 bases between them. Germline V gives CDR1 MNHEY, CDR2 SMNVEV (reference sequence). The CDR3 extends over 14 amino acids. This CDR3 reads CASSRRTINSPLHF. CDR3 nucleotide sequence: TGTGCCAGCAGTCGCCGGACTATTAATTCACCCCTCCACTTT.

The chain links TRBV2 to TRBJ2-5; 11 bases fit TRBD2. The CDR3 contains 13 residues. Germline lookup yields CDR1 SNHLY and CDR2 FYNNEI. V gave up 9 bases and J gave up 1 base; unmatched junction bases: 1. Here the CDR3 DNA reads TGTGCCAGTAGCGGGGGGGCCCAAGAGACCCAGTACTTC. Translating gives CASSGGAQETQYF.

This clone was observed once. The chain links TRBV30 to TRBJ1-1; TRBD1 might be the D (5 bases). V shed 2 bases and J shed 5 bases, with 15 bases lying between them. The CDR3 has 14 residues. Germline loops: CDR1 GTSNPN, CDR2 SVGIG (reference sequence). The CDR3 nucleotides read TGTGCCTGGAGTCGAGACAGCCTGGAGACTGAAGCTTTCTTT. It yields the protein CAWSRDSLETEAFF.

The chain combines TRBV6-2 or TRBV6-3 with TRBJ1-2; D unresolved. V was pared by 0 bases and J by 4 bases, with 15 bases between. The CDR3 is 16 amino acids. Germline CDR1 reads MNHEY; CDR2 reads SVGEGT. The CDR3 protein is CASSYSLTAAFYGYTF. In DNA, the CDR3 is TGTGCCAGCAGTTACTCGTTAACGGCAGCTTTCTATGGCTACACCTTC.

DNA of the CDR3: TGTGCCAGCAGCGAGGACAGGAGCTCCTACAATGAGCAGTTCTTC. Translated, it gives CASSEDRSSYNEQFF. This chain links TRBV6-5 with TRBJ2-1; TRBD1 aligns across 7 bases. This CDR3 has 15 amino acids. Trimming at V came to 6 bases and at J to 0 bases, leaving 5 bases not matched to a gene. The germline V gene has CDR1 MNHEY and CDR2 SVGAGI.

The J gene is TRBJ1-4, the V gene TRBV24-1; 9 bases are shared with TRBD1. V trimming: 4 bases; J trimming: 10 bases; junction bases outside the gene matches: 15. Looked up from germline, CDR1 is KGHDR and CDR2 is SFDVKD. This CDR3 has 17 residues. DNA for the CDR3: TGTGCCACCAGTGACTCAACCGGGACAGGGCTCATAGGAAAACTGTTTTTT. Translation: CATSDSTGTGLIGKLFF.

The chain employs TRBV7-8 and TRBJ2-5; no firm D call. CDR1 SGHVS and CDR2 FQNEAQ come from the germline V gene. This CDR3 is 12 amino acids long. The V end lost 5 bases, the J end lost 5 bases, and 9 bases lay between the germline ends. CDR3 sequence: CASSTNWETQYF. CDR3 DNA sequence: TGTGCCAGCAGCACCAACTGGGAGACCCAGTACTTC.

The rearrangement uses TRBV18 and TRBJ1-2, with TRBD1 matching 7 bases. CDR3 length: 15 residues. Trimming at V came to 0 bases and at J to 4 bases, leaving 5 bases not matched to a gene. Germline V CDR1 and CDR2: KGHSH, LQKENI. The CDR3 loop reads CASSPPDGTAYGYTF. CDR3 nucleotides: TGTGCCAGCTCACCACCGGATGGGACAGCCTATGGCTACACCTTC.

CDR3 nucleotides: TGTGCCAGCAGGGGGGAAAGTAATGAGCAGTTCTTC. Translation gives CASRGESNEQFF. The chain employs TRBV12-3 or TRBV12-4 and TRBJ2-1; D may correspond to TRBD1 or TRBD2 (5 bases each). Trimming cost V 6 bases and J 7 bases, with 10 bases left between them. CDR3 length: 12 residues.

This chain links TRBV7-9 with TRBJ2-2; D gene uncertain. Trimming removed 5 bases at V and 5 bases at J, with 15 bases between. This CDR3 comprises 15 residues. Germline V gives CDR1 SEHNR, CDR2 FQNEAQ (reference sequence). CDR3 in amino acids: CASSPGYGSTGELFF. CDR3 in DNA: TGTGCCAGCAGCCCCGGTTACGGATCAACCGGGGAGCTGTTTTTT.

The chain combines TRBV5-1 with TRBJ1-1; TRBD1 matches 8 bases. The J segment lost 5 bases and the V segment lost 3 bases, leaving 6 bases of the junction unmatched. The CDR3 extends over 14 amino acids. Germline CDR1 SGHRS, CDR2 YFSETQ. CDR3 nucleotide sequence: TGCGCCAGCAGCTACCAGGGGGCTGGGACTGAAGCTTTCTTT. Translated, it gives CASSYQGAGTEAFF.

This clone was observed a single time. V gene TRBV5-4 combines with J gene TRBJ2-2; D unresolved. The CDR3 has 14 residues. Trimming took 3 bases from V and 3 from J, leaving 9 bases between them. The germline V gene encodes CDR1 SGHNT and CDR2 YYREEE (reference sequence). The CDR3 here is CASSSGPYTGELFF. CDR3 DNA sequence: TGTGCCAGCAGCTCCGGACCCTACACCGGGGAGCTGTTTTTT.

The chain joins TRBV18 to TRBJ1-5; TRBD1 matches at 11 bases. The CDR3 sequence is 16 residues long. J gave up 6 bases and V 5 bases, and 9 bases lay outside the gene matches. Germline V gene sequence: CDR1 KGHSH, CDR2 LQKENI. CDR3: CASSSLDRGLSQPQHF. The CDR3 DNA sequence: TGTGCCAGCTCATCTTTGGACAGGGGGCTTAGTCAGCCCCAGCATTTT.

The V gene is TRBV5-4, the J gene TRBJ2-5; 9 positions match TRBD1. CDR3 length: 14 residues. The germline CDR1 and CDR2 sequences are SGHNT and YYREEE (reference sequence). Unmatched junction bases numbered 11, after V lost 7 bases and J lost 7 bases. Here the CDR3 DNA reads TGTGCCAGCGGACCGGGACAGGGACCAGGGACCCAGTACTTC. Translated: CASGPGQGPGTQYF. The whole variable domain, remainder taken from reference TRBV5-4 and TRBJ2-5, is ETGVTQSPTHLIKTRGQQVTLRCSSQSGHNTVSWYQQALGQGPQFIFQYYREEENGRGNFPPRFSGLQFPNYSSELNVNALELDDSALYLCASGPGQGPGTQYFGPGTRLLVL.

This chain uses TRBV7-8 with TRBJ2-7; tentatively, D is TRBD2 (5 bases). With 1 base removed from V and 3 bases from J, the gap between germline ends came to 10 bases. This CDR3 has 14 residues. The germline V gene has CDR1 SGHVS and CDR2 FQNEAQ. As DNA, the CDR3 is TGTGCCAGCAGCTTAGAAGGAGGCAGCTACGAGCAGTACTTC. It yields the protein CASSLEGGSYEQYF.